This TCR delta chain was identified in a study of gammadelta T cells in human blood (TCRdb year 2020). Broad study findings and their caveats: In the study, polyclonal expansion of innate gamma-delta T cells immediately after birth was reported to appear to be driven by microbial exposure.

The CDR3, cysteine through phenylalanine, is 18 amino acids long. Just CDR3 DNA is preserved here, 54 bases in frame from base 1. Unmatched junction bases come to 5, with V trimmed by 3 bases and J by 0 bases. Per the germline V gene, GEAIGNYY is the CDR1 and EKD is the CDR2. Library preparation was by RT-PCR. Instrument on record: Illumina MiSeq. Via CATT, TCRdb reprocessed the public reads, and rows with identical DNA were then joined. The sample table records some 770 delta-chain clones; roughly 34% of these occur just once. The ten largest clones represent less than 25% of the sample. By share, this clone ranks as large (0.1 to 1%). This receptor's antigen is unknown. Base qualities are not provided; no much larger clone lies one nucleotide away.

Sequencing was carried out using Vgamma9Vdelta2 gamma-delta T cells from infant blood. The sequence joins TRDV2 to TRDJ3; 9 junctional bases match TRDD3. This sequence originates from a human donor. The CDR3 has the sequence CACDVLGESSWDTRQMFF. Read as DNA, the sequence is TGTGCCTGTGACGTACTGGGGGAAAGCTCCTGGGACACCCGACAGATGTTTTTC.